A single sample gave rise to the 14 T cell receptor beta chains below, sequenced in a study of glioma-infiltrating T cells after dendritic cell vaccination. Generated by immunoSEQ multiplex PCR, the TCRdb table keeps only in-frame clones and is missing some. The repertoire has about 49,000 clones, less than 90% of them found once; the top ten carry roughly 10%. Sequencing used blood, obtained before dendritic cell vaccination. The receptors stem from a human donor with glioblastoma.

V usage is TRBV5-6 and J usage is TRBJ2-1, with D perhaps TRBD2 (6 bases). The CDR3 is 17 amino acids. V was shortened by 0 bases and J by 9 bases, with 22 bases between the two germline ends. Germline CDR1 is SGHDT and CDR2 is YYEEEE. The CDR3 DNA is TGTGCCAGCAGCTTGGTACGGGGGACTGACCTTTTTGGTGAGCAGTTCTTC. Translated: CASSLVRGTDLFGEQFF.

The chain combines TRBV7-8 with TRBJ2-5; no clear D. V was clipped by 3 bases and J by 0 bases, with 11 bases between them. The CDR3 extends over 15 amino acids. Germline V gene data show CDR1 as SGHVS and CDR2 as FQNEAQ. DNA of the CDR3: TGTGCCAGCAGCTTTAGATTTGTGTACCAAGAGACCCAGTACTTC. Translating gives CASSFRFVYQETQYF.

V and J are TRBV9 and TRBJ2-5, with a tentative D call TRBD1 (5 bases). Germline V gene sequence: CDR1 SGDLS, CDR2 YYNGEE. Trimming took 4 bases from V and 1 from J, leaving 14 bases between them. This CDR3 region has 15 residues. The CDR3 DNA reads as TGTGCCAGCAGCACCCGAGGTGGGGCCCAAGAGACCCAGTACTTC. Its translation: CASSTRGGAQETQYF.

CDR3 bases: TGTGCCAGCAGCCAAGGTTCGGGACAGGGAAACTATGGCTACACCTTC. This encodes CASSQGSGQGNYGYTF. V usage is TRBV14 and J usage is TRBJ1-2; 9 bases align to TRBD1. The germline CDR1 and CDR2 sequences are SGHDN and FVKESK. Trimming cost V 1 base and J 2 bases; bases outside gene matches: 5. This CDR3 region has 16 residues. The complete variable domain, with remaining parts taken from reference TRBV14 and TRBJ1-2, reads EAGVTQFPSHSVIEKGQTVTLRCDPISGHDNLYWYRRVMGKEIKFLLHFVKESKQDESGMPNNRFLAERTGGTYSTLKVQPAELEDSGVYFCASSQGSGQGNYGYTFGSGTRLTVV.

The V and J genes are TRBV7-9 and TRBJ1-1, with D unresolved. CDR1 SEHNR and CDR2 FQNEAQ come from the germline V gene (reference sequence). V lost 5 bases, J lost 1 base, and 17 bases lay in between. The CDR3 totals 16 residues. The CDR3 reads CASSHMSPRGNTEAFF. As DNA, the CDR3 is TGTGCCAGCAGCCATATGAGCCCCCGGGGGAACACTGAAGCTTTCTTT.

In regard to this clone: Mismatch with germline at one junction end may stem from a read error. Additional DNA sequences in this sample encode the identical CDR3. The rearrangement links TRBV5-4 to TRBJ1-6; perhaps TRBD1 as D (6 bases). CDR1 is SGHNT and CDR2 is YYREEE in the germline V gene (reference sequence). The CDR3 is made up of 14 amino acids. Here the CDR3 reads CASSQGSYNSPLHF. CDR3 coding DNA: TGTGCCAGCAGCCAGGGGTCCTATAATTCCCCCCTCCACTTT.

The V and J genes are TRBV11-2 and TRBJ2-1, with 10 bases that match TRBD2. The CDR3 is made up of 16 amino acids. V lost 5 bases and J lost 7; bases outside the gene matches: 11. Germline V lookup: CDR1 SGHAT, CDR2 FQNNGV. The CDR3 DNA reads TGTGCCAGCAGCCCAGACACTAGCGGGATTACGAATGAGCAGTTCTTC. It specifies CASSPDTSGITNEQFF.

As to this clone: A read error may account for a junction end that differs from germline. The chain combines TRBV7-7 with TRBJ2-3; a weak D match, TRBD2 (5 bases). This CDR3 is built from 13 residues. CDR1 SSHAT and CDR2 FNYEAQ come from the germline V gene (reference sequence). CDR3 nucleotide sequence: TGTGCTAGCAGCTCGGGATTGTCGGATACGCAGTATTTT. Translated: CASSSGLSDTQYF.

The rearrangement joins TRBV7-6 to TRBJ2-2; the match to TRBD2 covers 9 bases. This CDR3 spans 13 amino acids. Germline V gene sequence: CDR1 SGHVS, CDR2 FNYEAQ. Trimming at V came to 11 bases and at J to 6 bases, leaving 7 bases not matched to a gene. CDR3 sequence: CAASGGPSGELFF. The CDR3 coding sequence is TGTGCCGCAAGCGGGGGGCCCTCCGGGGAGCTGTTTTTT.

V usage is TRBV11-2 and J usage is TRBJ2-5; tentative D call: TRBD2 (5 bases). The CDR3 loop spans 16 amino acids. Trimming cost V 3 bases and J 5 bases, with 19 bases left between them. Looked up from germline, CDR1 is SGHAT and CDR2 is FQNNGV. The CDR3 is CASSLDSGPDGETQYF. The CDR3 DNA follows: TGTGCCAGCAGCTTGGACTCAGGACCCGACGGCGAGACCCAGTACTTC.

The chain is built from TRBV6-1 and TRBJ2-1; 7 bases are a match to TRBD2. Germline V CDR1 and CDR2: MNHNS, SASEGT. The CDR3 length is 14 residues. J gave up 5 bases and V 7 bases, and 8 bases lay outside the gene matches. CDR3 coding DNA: TGTGCCAGCATTCGACTAGCTAACCACAATGAGCAGTTCTTC. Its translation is CASIRLANHNEQFF.

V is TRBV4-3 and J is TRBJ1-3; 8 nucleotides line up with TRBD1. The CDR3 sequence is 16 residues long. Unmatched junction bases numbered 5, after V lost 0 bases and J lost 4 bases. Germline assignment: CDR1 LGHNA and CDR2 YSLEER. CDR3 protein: CASSQDAGDRGNTIYF. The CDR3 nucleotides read TGCGCCAGCAGCCAAGATGCAGGGGACAGGGGAAACACCATATATTTT.

CDR3 loop: CAWNLGVNGQFF. The CDR3 DNA follows: TGTGCCTGGAATCTAGGCGTTAACGGGCAGTTCTTC. The rearrangement uses TRBV30 and TRBJ2-1; D unresolved. The germline gives CDR1 GTSNPN, CDR2 SVGIG (reference sequence). There are 12 residues in the CDR3. Trimming shortened V by 4 bases and J by 12 bases, and 16 bases separated the two germline ends.

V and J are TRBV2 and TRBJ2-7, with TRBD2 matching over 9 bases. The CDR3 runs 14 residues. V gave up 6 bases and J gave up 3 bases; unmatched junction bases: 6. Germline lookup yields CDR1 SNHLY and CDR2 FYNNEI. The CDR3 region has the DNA TGTGCCAGCAGGACCGGGACTAGCTACTACGAGCAGTACTTC. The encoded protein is CASRTGTSYYEQYF.